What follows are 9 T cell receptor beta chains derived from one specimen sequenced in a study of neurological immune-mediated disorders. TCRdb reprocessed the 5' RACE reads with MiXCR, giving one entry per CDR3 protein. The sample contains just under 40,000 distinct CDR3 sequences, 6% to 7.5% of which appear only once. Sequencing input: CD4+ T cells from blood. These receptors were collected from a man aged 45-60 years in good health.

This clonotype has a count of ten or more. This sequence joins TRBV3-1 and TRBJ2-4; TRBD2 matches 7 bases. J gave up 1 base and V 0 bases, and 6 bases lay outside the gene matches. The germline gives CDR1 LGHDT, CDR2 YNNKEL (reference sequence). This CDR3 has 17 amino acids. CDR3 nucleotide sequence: TGTGCCAGCAGCCAAGATTGGAGGGAGGGGGCCAAAAACATTCAGTACTTC. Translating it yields CASSQDWREGAKNIQYF.

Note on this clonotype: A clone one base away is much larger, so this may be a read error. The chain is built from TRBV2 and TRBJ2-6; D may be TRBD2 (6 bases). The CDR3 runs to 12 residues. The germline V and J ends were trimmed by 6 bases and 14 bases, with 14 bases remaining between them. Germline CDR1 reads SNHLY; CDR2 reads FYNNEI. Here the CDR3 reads CASREGSSILTF. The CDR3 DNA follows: TGTGCCAGCAGGGAGGGGTCCTCCATCCTGACTTTC.

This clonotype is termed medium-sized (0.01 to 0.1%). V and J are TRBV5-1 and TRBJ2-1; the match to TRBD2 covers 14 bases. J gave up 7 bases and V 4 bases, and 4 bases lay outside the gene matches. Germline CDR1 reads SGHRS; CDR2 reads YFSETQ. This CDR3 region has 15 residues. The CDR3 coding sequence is TGCGCCAGCAGCATGACTAGCGGGAGGGTTAATGAGCAGTTCTTC. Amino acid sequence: CASSMTSGRVNEQFF.

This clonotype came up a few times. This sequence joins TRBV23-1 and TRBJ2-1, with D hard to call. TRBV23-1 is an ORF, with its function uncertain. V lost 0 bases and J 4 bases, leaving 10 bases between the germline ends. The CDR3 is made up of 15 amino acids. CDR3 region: CASSQSWQKYNEQFF. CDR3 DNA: TGCGCCAGCAGTCAATCATGGCAGAAGTACAATGAGCAGTTCTTC.

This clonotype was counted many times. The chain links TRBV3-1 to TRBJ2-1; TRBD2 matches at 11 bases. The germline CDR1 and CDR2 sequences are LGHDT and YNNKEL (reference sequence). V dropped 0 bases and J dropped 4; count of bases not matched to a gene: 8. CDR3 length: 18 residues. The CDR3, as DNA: TGTGCCAGCAGCCAAGAAATTCCGGGACTAGCGGATTACAATGAGCAGTTCTTC. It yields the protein CASSQEIPGLADYNEQFF.

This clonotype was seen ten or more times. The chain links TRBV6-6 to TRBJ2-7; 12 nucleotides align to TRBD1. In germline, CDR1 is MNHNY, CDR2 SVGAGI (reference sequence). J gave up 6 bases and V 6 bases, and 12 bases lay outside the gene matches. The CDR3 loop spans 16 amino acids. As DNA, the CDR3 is TGTGCCAGCAGATCCTCACCCGGGACAGGGGGCGTCGAGCAGTACTTC. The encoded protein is CASRSSPGTGGVEQYF.

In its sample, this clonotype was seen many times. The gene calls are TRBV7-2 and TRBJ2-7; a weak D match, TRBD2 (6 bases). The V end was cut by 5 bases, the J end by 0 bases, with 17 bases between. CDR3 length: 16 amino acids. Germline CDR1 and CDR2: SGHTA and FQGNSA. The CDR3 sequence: CASSAGLRAHSYEQYF. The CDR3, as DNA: TGTGCCAGCAGCGCGGGACTCCGGGCCCACTCCTACGAGCAGTACTTC.

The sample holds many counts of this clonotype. The CDR3 protein is CASSVLAGGASNEQFF. In DNA form, the CDR3 reads TGTGCCAGCAGCGTACTAGCGGGAGGTGCTTCTAATGAGCAGTTCTTC. The chain recombines TRBV7-2 with TRBJ2-1, with 12 bases that match TRBD2. This CDR3 is built from 16 residues. CDR1 and CDR2 from the germline V gene are SGHTA and FQGNSA. The V gene end was trimmed by 5 bases and the J gene end by 7 bases; junction bases not matched to a gene: 9.

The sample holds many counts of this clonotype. The DNA of the CDR3 is TGCGCCAGCAGCCAAGGCCCCTTGTCCCCGGGACTAGCGAGACCCTACAATGAGCAGTTCTTC. Amino acid sequence: CASSQGPLSPGLARPYNEQFF. This chain connects TRBV4-1 to TRBJ2-1; 10 bases fit TRBD2. Germline CDR1 reads MGHRA; CDR2 reads YSYEKL. The CDR3 runs 21 residues. V was pared by 1 base and J by 2 bases, with 17 bases of the junction left unmatched.